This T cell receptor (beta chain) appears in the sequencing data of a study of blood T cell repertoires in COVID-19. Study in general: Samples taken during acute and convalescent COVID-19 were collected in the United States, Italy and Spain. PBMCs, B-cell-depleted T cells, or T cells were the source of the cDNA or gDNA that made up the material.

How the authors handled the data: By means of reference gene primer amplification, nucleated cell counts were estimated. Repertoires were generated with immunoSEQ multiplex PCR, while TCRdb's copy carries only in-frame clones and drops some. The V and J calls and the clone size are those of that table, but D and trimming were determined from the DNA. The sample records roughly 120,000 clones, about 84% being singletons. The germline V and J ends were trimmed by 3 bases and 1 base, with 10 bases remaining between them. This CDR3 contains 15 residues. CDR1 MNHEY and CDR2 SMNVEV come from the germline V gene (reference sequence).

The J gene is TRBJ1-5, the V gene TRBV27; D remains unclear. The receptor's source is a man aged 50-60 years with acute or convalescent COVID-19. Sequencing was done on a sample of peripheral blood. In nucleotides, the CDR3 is TGTGCCAGCAGTTTCGAGGGTAGAAGCAATCAGCCCCAGCATTTT. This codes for CASSFEGRSNQPQHF.